What follows describes a single T cell receptor beta chain. This clonotype was seen at least ten times. Its antigen is still unknown. The record has no base qualities; no much larger clone is one base away. These data belong to a study of T cell repertoires in cytomegalovirus infection (dated by TCRdb to the late 2010s). About the full investigation: Donor HLA type was relevant to the analysis, as public TCR beta signatures indicated carriage of CMV infection together with the matching HLA type.

Instrument used: Illumina HiSeq 1500. TCRdb reanalyzed the raw reads on its own, using fastp at Q25 for trimming and MiXCR for clone calling, and kept in-frame beta chains. Rows with one shared CDR3 protein collapse into an entry with the most common genes and DNA. Within this sample are around 530,000 distinct CDR3 sequences, with 16% of them counted one time only. The ten largest clones take up 20% to 30% of the sample. Summary of the overall study and its limitations: In both this cohort and an independent roughly 330-donor cohort, the cumulative frequency of public TCR beta family members distinguished carriers of CMV infection plus the relevant HLA type. The ex vivo response was dominated by HLA-C-restricted CMV-specific TCR beta clonotypes, which also provided the single most frequent clonotype in two of eight donors.

The sequence was obtained from a human donor in good health (CMV status not recorded). Some clones in this sample may be carry-over from other donors' samples. Sequencing input: CD8+ T cells from PBMCs.

CDR3 protein: CASSLAGTGIEAFF. The DNA is as follows: TGTGCCAGCAGCTTAGCCGGGACAGGGATTGAAGCTTTCTTT. Recombination linked TRBV7-2 to TRBJ1-1; 9 bases in the junction line up with TRBD1. Counted from cysteine to phenylalanine, this CDR3 has 14 amino acids. Kept here is only the CDR3 DNA, which spans 42 bases and is read in frame from base 1. For CDR1 and CDR2, the germline V gene lists SGHTA and FQGNSA. Trimmed from V: 0 bases; trimmed from J: 7 bases; junction bases lacking a gene match: 3.